This T cell receptor (beta chain) derives from a study of T cells in Graves' hyperthyroidism and ophthalmopathy. Authors of the study amplified TCR beta CDR3 regions from RNA transcripts. TCR CDR3 underwent first-round RT-PCR with the HTBI primer set. Using its own MiXCR run on the multiplex PCR reads, TCRdb lists one record per CDR3 protein. The sample shows some 300,000 distinct CDR3 sequences, 16% of them seen only once. This clonotype was seen a few times. As yet, its antigen is unknown. For Graves' hyperthyroidism to be stable, ophthalmopathy could not progress within 18 months. V lost 3 bases, J lost 7 bases, and 12 bases lay in between. The CDR3 runs 14 residues. Germline V lookup: CDR1 SEHNR, CDR2 FQNEAQ (reference sequence). Study-level points and caveats: The blood repertoire included most of the expanded thyroid clonotypes above 0.001.

The specimen sequenced was blood. This rearrangement joins TRBV7-9 to TRBJ1-4; possible D gene TRBD1, 6 bases. The source of this sequence is a man in his thirties or forties with Graves' hyperthyroidism. This chain's CDR3 is CASSFRGRGEKLFF. The CDR3 DNA is TGTGCCAGCAGCTTCCGGGGGCGAGGTGAAAAACTGTTTTTT.